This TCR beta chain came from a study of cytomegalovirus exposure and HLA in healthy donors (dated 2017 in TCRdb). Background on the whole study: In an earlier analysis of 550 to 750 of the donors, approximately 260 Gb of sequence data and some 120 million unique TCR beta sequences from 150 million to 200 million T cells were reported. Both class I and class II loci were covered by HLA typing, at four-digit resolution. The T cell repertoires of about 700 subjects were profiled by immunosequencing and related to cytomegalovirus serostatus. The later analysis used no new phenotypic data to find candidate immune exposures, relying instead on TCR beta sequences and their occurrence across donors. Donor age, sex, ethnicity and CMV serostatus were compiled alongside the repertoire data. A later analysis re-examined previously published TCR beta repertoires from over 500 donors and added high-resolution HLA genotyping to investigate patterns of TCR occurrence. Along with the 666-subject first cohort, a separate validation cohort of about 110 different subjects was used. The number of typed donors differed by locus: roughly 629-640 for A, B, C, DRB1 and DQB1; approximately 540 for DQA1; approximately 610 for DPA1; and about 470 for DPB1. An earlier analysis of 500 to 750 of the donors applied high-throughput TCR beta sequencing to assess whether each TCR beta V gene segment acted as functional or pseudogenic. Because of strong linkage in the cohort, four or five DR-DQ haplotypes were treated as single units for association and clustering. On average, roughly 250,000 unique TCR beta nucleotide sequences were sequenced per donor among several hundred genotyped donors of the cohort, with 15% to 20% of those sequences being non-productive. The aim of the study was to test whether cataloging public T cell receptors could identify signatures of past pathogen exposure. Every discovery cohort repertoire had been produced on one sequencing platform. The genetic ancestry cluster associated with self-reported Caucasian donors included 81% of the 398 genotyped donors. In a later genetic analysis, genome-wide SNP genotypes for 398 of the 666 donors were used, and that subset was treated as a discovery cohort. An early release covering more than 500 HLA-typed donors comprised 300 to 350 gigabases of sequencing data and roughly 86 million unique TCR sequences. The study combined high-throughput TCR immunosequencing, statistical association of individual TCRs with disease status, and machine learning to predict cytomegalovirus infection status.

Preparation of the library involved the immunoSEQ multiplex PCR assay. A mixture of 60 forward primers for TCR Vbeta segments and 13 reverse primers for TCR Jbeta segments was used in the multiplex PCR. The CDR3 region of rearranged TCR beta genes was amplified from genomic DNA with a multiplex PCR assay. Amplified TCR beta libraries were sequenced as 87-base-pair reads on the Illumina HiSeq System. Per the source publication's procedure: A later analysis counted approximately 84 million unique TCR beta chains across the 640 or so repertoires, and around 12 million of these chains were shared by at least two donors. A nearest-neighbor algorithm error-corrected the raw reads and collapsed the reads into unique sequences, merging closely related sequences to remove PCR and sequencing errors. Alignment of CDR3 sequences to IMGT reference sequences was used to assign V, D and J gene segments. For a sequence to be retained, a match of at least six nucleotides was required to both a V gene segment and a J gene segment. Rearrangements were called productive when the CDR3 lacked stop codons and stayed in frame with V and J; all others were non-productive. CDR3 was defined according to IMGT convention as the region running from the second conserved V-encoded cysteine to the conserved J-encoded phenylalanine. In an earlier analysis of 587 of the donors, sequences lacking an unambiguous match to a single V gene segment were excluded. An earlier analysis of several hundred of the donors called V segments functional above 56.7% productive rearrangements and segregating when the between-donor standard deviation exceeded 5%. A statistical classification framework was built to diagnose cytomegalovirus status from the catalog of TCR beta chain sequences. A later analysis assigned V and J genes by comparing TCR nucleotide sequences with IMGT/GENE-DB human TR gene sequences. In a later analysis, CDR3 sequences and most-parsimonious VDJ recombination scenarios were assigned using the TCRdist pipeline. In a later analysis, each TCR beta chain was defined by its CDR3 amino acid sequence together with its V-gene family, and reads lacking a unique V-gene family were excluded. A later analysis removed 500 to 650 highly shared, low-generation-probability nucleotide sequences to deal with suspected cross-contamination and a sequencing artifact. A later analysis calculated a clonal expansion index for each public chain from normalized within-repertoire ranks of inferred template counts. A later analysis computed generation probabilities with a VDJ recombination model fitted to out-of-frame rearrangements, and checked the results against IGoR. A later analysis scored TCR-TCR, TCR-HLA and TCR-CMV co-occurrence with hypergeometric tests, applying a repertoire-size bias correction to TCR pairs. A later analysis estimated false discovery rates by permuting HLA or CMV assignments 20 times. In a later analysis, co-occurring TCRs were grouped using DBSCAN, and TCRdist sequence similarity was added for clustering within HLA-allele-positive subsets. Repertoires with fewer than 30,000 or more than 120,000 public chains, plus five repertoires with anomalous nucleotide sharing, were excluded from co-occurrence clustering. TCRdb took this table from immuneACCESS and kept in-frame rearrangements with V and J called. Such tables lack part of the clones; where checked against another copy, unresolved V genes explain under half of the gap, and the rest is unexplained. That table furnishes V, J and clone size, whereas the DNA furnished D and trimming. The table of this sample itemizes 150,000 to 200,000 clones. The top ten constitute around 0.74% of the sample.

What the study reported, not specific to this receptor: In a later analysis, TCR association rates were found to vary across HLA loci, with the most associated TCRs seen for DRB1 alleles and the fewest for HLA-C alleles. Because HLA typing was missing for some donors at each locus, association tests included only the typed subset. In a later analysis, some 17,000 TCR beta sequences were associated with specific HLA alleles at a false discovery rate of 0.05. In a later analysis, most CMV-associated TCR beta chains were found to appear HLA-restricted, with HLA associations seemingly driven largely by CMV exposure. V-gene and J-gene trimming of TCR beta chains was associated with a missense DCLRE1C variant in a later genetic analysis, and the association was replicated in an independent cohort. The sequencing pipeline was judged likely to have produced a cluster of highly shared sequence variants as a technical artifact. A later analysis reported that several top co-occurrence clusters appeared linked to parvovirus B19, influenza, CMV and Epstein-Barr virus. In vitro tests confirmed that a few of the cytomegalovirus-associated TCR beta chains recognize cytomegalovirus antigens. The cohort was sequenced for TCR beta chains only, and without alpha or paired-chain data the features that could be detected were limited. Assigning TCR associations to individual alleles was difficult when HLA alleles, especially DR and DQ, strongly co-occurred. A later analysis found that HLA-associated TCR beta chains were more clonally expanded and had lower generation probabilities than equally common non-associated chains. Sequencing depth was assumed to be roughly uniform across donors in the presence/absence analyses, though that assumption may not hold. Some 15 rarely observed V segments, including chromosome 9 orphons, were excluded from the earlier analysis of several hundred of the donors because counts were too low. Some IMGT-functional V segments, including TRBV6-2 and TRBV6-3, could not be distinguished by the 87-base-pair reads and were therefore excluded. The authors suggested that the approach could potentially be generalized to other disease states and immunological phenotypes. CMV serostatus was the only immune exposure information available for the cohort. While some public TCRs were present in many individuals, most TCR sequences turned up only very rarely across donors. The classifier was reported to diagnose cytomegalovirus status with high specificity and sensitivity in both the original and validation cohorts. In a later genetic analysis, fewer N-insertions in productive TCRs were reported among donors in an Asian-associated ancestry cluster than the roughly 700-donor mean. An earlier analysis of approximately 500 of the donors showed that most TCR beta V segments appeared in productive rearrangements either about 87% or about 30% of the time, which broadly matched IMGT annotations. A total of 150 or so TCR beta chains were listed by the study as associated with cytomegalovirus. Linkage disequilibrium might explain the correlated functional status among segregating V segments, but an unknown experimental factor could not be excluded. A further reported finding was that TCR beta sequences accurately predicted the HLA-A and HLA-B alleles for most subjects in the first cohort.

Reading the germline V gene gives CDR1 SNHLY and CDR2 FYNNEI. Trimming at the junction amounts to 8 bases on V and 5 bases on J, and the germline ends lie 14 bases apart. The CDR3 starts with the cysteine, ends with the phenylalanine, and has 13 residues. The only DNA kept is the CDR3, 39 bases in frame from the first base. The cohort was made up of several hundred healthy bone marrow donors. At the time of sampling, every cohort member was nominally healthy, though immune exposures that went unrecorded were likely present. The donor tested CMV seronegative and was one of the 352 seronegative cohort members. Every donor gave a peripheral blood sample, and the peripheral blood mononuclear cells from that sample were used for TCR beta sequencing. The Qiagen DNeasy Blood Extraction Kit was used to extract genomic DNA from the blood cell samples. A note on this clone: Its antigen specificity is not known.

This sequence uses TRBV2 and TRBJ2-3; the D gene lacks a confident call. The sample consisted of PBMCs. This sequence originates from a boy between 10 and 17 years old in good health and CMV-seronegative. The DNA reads TGTGCCAGCGAAATAGGTCGCGGAGATACGCAGTATTTT. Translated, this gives CASEIGRGDTQYF.